What follows describes a single TCR beta chain. This sample is part of a study of blood T cell repertoires in COVID-19. Across the whole study: Material from acute and convalescent COVID-19 was sourced from the United States, Italy and Spain. The analysed material was cDNA or gDNA that came from T cells, B-cell-depleted T cells, or PBMCs.

Authors' analysis steps: Amplification with reference gene primers provided the estimates of nucleated cell counts. Profiling relied on immunoSEQ multiplex PCR, and the TCRdb table lists in-frame clones only, not all of them. The V and J calls and clone size were taken over from that table, and D and trimming were inferred from the DNA. The sample carries roughly 230,000 clones, about 80% recorded once. V shed 4 bases and J 2 bases; nucleotides not matched to a gene: 6. Germline CDR1 reads KGHSH; CDR2 reads LQKENI. The CDR3 loop spans 16 amino acids. Sequencing input: peripheral blood. V gene TRBV18 combines with J gene TRBJ2-3, with 10 bases matching TRBD2. This clonotype was sampled from a woman aged 45-65 years with acute or convalescent COVID-19. CDR3 loop: CASSQRTSGITDTQYF. CDR3 nucleotide sequence: TGTGCCAGCTCACAAAGGACTAGCGGAATCACAGATACGCAGTATTTT.